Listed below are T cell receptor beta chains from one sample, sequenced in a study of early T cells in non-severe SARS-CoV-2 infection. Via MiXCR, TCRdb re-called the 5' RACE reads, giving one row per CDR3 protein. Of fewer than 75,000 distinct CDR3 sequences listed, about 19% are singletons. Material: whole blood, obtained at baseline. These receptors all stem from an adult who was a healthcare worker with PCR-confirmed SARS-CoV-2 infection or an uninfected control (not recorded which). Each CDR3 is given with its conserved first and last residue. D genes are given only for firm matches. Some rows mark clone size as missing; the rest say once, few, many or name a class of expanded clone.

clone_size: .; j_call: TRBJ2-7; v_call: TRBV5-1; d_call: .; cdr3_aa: CASSWTLTGPSYEQYF; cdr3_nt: TGCGCCAGCAGCTGGACGTTGACAGGCCCCTCCTACGAGCAGTACTTC
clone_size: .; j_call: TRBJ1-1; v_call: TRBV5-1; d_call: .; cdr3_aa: CASSLVSATEAFF; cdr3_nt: TGCGCCAGCAGCTTAGTCTCCGCGACTGAAGCTTTCTTT
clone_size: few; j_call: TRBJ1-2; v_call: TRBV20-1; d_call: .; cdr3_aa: CSAKPSGYGYTF; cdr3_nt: TGCAGTGCTAAACCCTCCGGCTATGGCTACACCTTC
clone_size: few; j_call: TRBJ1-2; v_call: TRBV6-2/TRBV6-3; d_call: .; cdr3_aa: CASTPRGYTF; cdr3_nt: TGTGCCAGCACCCCTCGAGGCTACACCTTC
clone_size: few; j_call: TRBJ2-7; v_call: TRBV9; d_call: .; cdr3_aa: CASSVGRETYEQYF; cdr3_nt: TGTGCCAGCAGCGTAGGAAGGGAAACCTACGAGCAGTACTTC
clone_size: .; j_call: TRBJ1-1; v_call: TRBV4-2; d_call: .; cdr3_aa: CASSQDLGSKAFF; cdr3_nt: TGTGCCAGCAGCCAAGATCTTGGTTCGAAAGCTTTCTTT
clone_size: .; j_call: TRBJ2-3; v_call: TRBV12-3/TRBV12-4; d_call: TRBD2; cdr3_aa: CASSLGATSADTQYF; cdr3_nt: TGTGCCAGCAGTTTAGGGGCGACTAGCGCAGATACGCAGTATTTT
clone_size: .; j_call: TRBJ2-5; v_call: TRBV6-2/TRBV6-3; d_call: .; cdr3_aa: CARCQGGAGQETQYF; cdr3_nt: TGTGCCAGATGTCAGGGAGGCGCAGGGCAAGAGACCCAGTACTTC
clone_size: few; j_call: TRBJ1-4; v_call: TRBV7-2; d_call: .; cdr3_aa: CASSPSAPEKLFF; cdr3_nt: TGTGCCAGCAGCCCCAGTGCGCCCGAAAAACTGTTTTTT
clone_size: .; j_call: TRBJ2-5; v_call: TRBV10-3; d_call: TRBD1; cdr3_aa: CAITAGQGAEETQYF; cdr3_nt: TGTGCCATCACTGCGGGACAGGGGGCCGAAGAGACCCAGTACTTC
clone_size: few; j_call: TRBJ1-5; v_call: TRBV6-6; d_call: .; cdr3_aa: CASRFSESNQPQHF; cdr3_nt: TGTGCCAGCAGGTTCTCAGAAAGCAATCAGCCCCAGCATTTT
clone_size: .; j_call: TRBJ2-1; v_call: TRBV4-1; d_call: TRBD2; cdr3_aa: CASSRKPAGGSNEQFF; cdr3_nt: TGCGCCAGCAGCCGTAAACCAGCGGGGGGGTCGAATGAGCAGTTCTTC
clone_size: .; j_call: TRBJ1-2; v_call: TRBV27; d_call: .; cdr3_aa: CASATGEGRGYGYTF; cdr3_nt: TGTGCCAGCGCTACCGGGGAGGGGCGCGGCTATGGCTACACCTTC
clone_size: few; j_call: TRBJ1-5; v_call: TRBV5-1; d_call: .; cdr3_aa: CASSADGNQPQHF; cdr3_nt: TGCGCCAGCAGCGCGGACGGCAATCAGCCCCAGCATTTT
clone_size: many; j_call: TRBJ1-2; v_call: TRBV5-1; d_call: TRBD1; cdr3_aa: CASSLGDRAHGYTF; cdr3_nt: TGCGCCAGCAGCTTGGGGGACAGGGCCCATGGCTACACCTTC
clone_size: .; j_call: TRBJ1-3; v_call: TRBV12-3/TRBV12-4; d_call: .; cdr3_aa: CASSPGKVTIYF; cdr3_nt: TGTGCCAGCAGCCCGGGAAAAGTCACCATATATTTT
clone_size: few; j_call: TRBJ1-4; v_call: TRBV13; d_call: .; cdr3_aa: CASSLSGAATNEKLFF; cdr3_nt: TGTGCCAGCAGCTTATCAGGGGCCGCAACTAATGAAAAACTGTTTTTT
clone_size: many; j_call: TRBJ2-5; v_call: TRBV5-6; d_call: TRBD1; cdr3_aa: CASSLWGWTGEPQETQYF; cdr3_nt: TGTGCCAGCAGCTTGTGGGGTTGGACAGGCGAGCCACAAGAGACCCAGTACTTC
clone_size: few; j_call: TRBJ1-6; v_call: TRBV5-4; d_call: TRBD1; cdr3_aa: CASRPRDRDSPLHF; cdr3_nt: TGTGCCAGCAGACCCCGGGACAGGGATTCACCCCTCCACTTT
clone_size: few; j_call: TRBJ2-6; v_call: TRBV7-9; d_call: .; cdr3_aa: CASSPGEPGANVLTF; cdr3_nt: TGTGCCAGCAGCCCGGGGGAGCCTGGGGCCAACGTCCTGACTTTC
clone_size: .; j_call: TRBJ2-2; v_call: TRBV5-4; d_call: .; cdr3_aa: CASSLRGGGATGELFF; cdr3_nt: TGTGCCAGCAGCTTAAGAGGAGGGGGAGCTACCGGGGAGCTGTTTTTT
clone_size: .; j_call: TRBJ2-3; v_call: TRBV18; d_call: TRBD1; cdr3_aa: CASSPPSGQVGGDTQYF; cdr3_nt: TGTGCCAGCTCACCTCCCTCTGGACAGGTCGGTGGAGATACGCAGTATTTT
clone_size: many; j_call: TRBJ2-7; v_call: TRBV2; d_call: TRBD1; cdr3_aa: CASSYPTGTVDEQYF; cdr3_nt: TGTGCCAGCAGCTATCCGACAGGGACAGTTGACGAGCAGTACTTC
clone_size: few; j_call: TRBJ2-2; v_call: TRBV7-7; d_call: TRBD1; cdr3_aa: CASSPGTGGSHGELFF; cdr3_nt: TGTGCCAGCAGCCCCGGGACAGGGGGCTCCCACGGGGAGCTGTTTTTT
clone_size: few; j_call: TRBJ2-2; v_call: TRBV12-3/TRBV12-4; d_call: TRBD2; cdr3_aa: CASSPTGTTNTGELFF; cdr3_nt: TGTGCCAGCAGTCCCACCGGGACTACAAACACCGGGGAGCTGTTTTTT
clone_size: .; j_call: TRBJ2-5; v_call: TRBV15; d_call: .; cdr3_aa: CATSRITPGVRETQYF; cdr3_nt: TGTGCCACCAGCAGAATAACCCCAGGGGTTCGAGAGACCCAGTACTTC
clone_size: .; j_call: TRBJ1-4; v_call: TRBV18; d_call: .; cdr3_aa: CASSPLRLDEKLFF; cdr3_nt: TGTGCCAGCTCACCACTCAGGTTGGATGAAAAACTGTTTTTT
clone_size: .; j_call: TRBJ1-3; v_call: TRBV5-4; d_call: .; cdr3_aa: CASSTETLGSGNTIYF; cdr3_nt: TGTGCCAGCAGCACAGAGACACTAGGCTCTGGAAACACCATATATTTT
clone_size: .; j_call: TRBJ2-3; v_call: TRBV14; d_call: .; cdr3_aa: CASSQDPVTDTQYF; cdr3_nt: TGTGCCAGCAGCCAAGATCCAGTCACAGATACGCAGTATTTT
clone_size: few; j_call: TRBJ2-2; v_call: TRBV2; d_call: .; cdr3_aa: CASSEGSSSLNTGELFF; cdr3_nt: TGTGCCAGCAGTGAAGGGTCTAGCTCACTTAACACCGGGGAGCTGTTTTTT
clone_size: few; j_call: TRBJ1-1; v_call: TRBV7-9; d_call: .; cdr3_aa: CASSLDMATAFF; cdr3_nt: TGTGCCAGCAGCCTCGACATGGCAACGGCTTTCTTT
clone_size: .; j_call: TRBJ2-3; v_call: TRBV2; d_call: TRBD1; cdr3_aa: CASSEGPTGADTQYF; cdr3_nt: TGTGCCAGCAGTGAGGGACCCACAGGGGCAGATACGCAGTATTTT
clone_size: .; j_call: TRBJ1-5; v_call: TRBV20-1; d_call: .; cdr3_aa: CSARRERGNLEPQHF; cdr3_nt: TGCAGTGCTAGACGCGAGAGGGGTAATTTGGAGCCCCAGCATTTT
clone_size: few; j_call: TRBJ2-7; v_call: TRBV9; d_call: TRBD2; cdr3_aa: CASSSSGTSGTYEQYF; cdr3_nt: TGTGCCAGCAGCTCGTCCGGGACTAGCGGCACCTACGAGCAGTACTTC
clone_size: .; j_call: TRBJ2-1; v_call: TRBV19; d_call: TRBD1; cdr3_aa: CASSLGQLFNEQFF; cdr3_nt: TGTGCCAGTAGCCTGGGACAGTTGTTTAATGAGCAGTTCTTC
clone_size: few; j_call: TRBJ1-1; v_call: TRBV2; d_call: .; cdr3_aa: CANAVERNTEAFF; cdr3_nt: TGTGCCAACGCTGTTGAGAGGAACACTGAAGCTTTCTTT
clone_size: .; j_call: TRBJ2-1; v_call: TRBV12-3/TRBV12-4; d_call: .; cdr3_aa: CASTRGQNDNEQFF; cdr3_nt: TGTGCCAGCACTCGTGGGCAGAACGACAATGAGCAGTTCTTC
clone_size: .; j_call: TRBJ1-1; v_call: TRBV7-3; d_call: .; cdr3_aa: CASSPGTGSEAFF; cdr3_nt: TGTGCCAGCAGCCCAGGGACTGGTTCTGAAGCTTTCTTT
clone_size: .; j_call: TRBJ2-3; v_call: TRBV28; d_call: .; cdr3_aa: CASSWDLSTDTQYF; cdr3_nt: TGTGCCAGCAGTTGGGACTTAAGCACAGATACGCAGTATTTT
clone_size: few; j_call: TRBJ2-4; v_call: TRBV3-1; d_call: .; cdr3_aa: CASSHGAKNIQYF; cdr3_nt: TGTGCCAGCAGCCACGGGGCCAAAAACATTCAGTACTTC
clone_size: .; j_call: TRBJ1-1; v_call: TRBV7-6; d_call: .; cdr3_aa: CASSFQMNTEAFF; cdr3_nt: TGTGCCAGCAGCTTCCAGATGAACACTGAAGCTTTCTTT
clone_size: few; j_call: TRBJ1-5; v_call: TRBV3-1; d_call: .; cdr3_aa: CASSQAGVEQPQHF; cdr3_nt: TGTGCCAGCAGCCAAGCGGGGGTAGAGCAGCCCCAGCATTTT
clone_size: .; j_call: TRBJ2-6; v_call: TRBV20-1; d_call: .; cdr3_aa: CSARDPFSGANVLTF; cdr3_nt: TGCAGTGCTAGAGATCCATTCTCTGGGGCCAACGTCCTGACTTTC
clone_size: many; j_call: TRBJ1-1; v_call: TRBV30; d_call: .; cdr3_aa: CAWRGMGQGTEAFF; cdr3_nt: TGTGCCTGGAGAGGGATGGGGCAGGGAACTGAAGCTTTCTTT
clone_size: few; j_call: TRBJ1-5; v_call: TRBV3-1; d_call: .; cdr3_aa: CASSRQINQPQHF; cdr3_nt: TGTGCCAGCAGCCGACAGATCAATCAGCCCCAGCATTTT
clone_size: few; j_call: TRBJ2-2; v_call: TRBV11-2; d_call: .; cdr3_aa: CASSLGRTISTGELFF; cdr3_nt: TGTGCCAGCAGCTTGGGACGGACTATCAGCACCGGGGAGCTGTTTTTT
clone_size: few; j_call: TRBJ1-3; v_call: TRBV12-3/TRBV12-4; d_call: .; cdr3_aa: CASSSSRSTIYF; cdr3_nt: TGTGCCAGCAGTTCCTCCCGGAGCACCATATATTTT
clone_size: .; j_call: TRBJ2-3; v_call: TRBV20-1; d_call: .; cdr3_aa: CSAQELGASTDTQYF; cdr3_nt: TGCAGTGCCCAGGAACTGGGGGCTAGCACAGATACGCAGTATTTT
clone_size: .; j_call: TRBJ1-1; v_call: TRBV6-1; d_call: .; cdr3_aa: CASSEVRSAEAFF; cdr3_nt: TGTGCCAGCAGTGAAGTCAGGTCTGCTGAAGCTTTCTTT
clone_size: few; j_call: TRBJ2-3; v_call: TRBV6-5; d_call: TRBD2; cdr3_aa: CASSRGLAGGRGTDTQYF; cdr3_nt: TGTGCCAGCAGCCGTGGACTAGCGGGGGGGCGAGGAACAGATACGCAGTATTTT
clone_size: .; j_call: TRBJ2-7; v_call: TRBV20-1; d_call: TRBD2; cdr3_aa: CSAPLARSSYEQYF; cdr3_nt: TGCAGTGCTCCACTAGCGCGTAGCTCCTACGAGCAGTACTTC
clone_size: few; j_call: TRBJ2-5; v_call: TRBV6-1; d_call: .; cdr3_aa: CASSEGTAGETQYF; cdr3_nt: TGTGCCAGCAGTGAAGGGACCGCCGGAGAGACCCAGTACTTC
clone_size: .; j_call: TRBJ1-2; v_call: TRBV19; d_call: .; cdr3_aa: CASRTTSDYGYTF; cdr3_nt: TGTGCCAGTAGGACAACTTCGGACTATGGCTACACCTTC